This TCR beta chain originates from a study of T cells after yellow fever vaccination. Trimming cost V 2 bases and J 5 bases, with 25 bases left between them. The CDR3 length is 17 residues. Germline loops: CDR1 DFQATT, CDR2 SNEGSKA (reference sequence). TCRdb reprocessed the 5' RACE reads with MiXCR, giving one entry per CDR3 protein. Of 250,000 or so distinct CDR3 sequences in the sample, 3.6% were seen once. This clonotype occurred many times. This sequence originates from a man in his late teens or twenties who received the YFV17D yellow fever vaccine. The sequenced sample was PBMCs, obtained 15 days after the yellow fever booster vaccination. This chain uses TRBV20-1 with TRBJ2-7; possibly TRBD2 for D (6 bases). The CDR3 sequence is CSARRSGTGAWGDEQYF. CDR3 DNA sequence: TGCAGTGCTAGACGTTCCGGGACTGGGGCATGGGGCGACGAGCAGTACTTC.